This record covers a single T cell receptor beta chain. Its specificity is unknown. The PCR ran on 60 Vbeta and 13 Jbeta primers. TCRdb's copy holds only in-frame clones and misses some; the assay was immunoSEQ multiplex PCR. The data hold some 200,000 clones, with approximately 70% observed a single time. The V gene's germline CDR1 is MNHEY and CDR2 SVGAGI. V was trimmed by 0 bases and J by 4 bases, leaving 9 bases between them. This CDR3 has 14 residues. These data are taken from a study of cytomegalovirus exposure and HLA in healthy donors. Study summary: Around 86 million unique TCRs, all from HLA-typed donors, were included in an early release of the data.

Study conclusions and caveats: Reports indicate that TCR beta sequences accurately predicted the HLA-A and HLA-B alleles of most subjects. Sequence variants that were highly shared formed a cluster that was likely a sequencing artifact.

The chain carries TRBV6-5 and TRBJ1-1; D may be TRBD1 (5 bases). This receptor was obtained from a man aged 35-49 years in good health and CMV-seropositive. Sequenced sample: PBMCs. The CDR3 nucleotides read TGTGCCAGCAGTTACTCGGCTGGGGCCACTGAAGCTTTCTTT. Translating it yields CASSYSAGATEAFF.